This T cell receptor (beta chain) was obtained from a study of cytomegalovirus exposure and HLA in healthy donors (dated by TCRdb to about 2017). Regarding the study in general: An earlier analysis of roughly 630 of the donors reported more than 250 Gb of sequence data and 117 million unique TCR beta sequences from roughly 180 million T cells. In a later genetic analysis, genome-wide SNP genotypes for about three fifths of the roughly 670 donors were used, and that subset was treated as a discovery cohort. Donor age, sex, ethnicity and CMV serostatus were compiled alongside the repertoire data. To study patterns of TCR occurrence, a later analysis re-analyzed previously published TCR beta repertoires from 600 to 750 donors and added high-resolution HLA genotyping. Roughly 5 DR-DQ haplotypes were handled as single units for association and clustering, since linkage in the cohort was strong. In the later analysis, no new phenotypic data were used to find candidate immune exposures; instead, reliance was placed on TCR beta sequences and their occurrence across donors. Among over 350 genotyped donors of the cohort, an average of approximately 250,000 unique TCR beta nucleotide sequences were sequenced per donor, roughly 18% of them non-productive. All discovery cohort repertoires had been generated using a single sequencing platform. An early release that covered more than 550 HLA-typed donors contained approximately 320 gigabases of sequencing data and around 80 million unique TCR sequences. The number of typed donors differed by locus: about 620-640 for A, B, C, DRB1 and DQB1; some 500 for DQA1; 606 for DPA1; and 450 to 480 for DPB1. An earlier analysis of fewer than 700 of the donors applied high-throughput TCR beta sequencing to assess whether each TCR beta V gene segment acted as functional or pseudogenic. Among the roughly 400 genotyped donors, approximately 77% belonged to the genetic ancestry cluster associated with self-reported Caucasian donors. Class I and class II HLA loci were covered by the typing at four-digit resolution. Besides the first cohort of approximately 670 subjects, a separate validation cohort made up of 95 to 150 different subjects was used. The study profiled the T cell repertoires of fewer than 850 subjects by immunosequencing and related them to cytomegalovirus serostatus. To predict cytomegalovirus infection status, the study combined high-throughput TCR immunosequencing, statistical association of individual TCRs with disease status, and machine learning. The study was designed to test whether signatures of past pathogen exposure could be identified by cataloging public T cell receptors.

Points the paper makes about the study in general: Compared with the 666-donor mean, donors in an Asian-associated ancestry cluster had fewer N-insertions in productive TCRs, according to a later genetic analysis. For the cohort, immune exposure information was limited to CMV serostatus. According to a later analysis, parvovirus B19, influenza, CMV and Epstein-Barr virus appeared linked to several top co-occurrence clusters. The cohort was sequenced for TCR beta chains only, and without alpha or paired-chain data the features that could be detected were limited. A further reported finding was that TCR beta sequences accurately predicted the HLA-A and HLA-B alleles for most subjects in the first cohort. According to the authors, the approach could potentially be generalized to other disease states and immunological phenotypes. While some public TCRs were present in many individuals, most TCR sequences turned up only very rarely across donors. The presence/absence analyses assumed that sequencing depth was roughly uniform across donors, and that assumption may not be true. An association between a missense DCLRE1C variant and V-gene and J-gene trimming of TCR beta chains was found in a later genetic analysis and replicated in an independent cohort. A later analysis associated 15,000 to 20,000 TCR beta sequences with specific HLA alleles at a false discovery rate of 0.05. Because the 87-base-pair reads could not distinguish some IMGT-functional V segments, including TRBV6-2 and TRBV6-3, those segments were excluded. Strong co-occurrence of HLA alleles, especially DR and DQ, made assigning TCR associations to individual alleles difficult. Linkage disequilibrium might explain the correlated functional status among segregating V segments, but an unknown experimental factor could not be ruled out. Because HLA typing was missing for some donors at each locus, association tests included only the typed subset. A cluster of highly shared sequence variants was judged likely to represent a technical artifact of the sequencing pipeline. The study listed approximately 150 TCR beta chains as associated with cytomegalovirus. In vitro tests confirmed that a few of the cytomegalovirus-associated TCR beta chains recognize cytomegalovirus antigens. In a later analysis, HLA-associated TCR beta chains were found to be more clonally expanded and to have lower generation probabilities than equally common non-associated chains. In a later analysis, most CMV-associated TCR beta chains were found to appear HLA-restricted, with HLA associations seemingly driven largely by CMV exposure. In both the original and validation cohorts, the classifier was reported to diagnose cytomegalovirus status with high specificity and sensitivity. Broadly in line with IMGT annotations, most TCR beta V segments showed up in productive rearrangements about 87% or about 30% of the time in an earlier analysis of a few hundred of the donors. Because counts were too low, roughly 17 rarely observed V segments, including chromosome 9 orphons, were left out of the earlier analysis of 500 to 650 of the donors. A later analysis found that TCR association rates varied across HLA loci, with DRB1 alleles showing the most associated TCRs and HLA-C alleles the fewest.

The cohort consisted of hundreds of healthy bone marrow donors. At the time of sampling, all cohort members were nominally healthy, though unrecorded immune exposures were likely present. The donor was CMV seronegative and belonged to the group of 352 seronegative cohort members. Every donor gave a peripheral blood sample, and the peripheral blood mononuclear cells from that sample were used for TCR beta sequencing. Genomic DNA was extracted from the blood cell samples with the Qiagen DNeasy Blood Extraction Kit. Libraries were prepared through the immunoSEQ multiplex PCR assay. The multiplex PCR relied on a mix of 60 forward primers for TCR Vbeta segments and 13 reverse primers for TCR Jbeta segments. A multiplex PCR assay on genomic DNA amplified the CDR3 region of rearranged TCR beta genes. On the Illumina HiSeq System, the amplified TCR beta libraries were sequenced as 87-base-pair reads. The source study handled its data this way. In a later analysis, roughly 80 million unique TCR beta chains were counted across the 500 to 700 repertoires, and roughly 11 million of these chains were shared by at least two donors. Raw reads were error-corrected and collapsed into unique sequences with a nearest-neighbor algorithm that merged closely related sequences to remove PCR and sequencing errors. CDR3 sequences were aligned to IMGT reference sequences to assign V, D and J gene segments. For a sequence to be retained, a match of at least six nucleotides was required to both a V gene segment and a J gene segment. Rearrangements were called productive when the CDR3 lacked stop codons and stayed in frame with V and J; all others were non-productive. CDR3 was defined according to IMGT convention as the region running from the second conserved V-encoded cysteine to the conserved J-encoded phenylalanine. The earlier analysis of approximately 500 of the donors excluded sequences that lacked an unambiguous match to a single V gene segment. An earlier analysis of 500 to 600 of the donors classified V segments as functional when productive rearrangements were above 56.7% and as segregating when the standard deviation between donors was above 5%. A statistical classification framework was built to diagnose cytomegalovirus status from the catalog of TCR beta chain sequences. In a later analysis, TCR nucleotide sequences were compared against IMGT/GENE-DB human TR gene sequences so that V and J genes could be assigned. The TCRdist pipeline was used in a later analysis to assign CDR3 sequences and most-parsimonious VDJ recombination scenarios. In a later analysis, each TCR beta chain was defined by its CDR3 amino acid sequence together with its V-gene family, and reads lacking a unique V-gene family were excluded. In a later analysis, nearly 600 highly shared, low-generation-probability nucleotide sequences were removed to address suspected cross-contamination and a sequencing artifact. For each public chain, a later analysis derived a clonal expansion index from normalized ranks of inferred template counts within each repertoire. A later analysis computed generation probabilities with a VDJ recombination model fitted to out-of-frame rearrangements, and checked the results against IGoR. A later analysis scored TCR-TCR, TCR-HLA and TCR-CMV co-occurrence with hypergeometric tests, applying a repertoire-size bias correction to TCR pairs. In a later analysis, false discovery rates were estimated by permuting HLA or CMV assignments 20 times. In a later analysis, co-occurring TCRs were grouped using DBSCAN, and TCRdist sequence similarity was added for clustering within HLA-allele-positive subsets. Co-occurrence clustering excluded repertoires with fewer than 30,000 or more than 120,000 public chains, plus five with anomalous nucleotide sharing. TCRdb took this table from immuneACCESS and kept in-frame rearrangements with V and J called. Such tables lack part of the clones; where checked against another copy, unresolved V genes explain under half of the gap, and the rest is unexplained. That table is the source of V, J and clone size, and D and trimming were worked out from the DNA. The sample has some 110,000 clones on record, around 64% of them singletons. The ten top clones hold about 2.2% of the sample.

Worth noting for this clone: Its antigen specificity is not known. The input lacks base qualities; no much larger clone sits a single base away.

From its cysteine to its phenylalanine, the CDR3 spans 16 amino acids. Only the CDR3 DNA stays, 48 bases, in frame from base 1. CDR1 and CDR2 (SGHDN, FVKESK) derive from the germline V gene. V trim: 4 bases; J trim: 6 bases; unmatched bases: 9. This chain joins TRBV14 to TRBJ2-1, with TRBD2 identical over 10 junction bases. The receptor was derived from a woman aged 30 to 39 in good health and CMV-seronegative. Material for sequencing was PBMCs. The CDR3 region: CASSPLLAGVFNEQFF. The nucleotide sequence reads TGTGCCAGCAGCCCCCTTCTAGCGGGAGTCTTCAATGAGCAGTTCTTC.